The next 11 T cell receptor beta chains were all read from a single sample in a study of a mutant IDH1 vaccine in newly diagnosed glioma. Described time point: week 35, safety follow-up. A single vaccine dose contained 300 ug of mutant IDH1 20-mer peptide, and topical imiquimod was used with it. For these receptors, no antigen is known. TCRdb keeps only in-frame clones here, not all; method: immunoSEQ multiplex PCR. The sample lists some 33,000 clones; 78% were seen once. The source was PBMCs, collected from a glioma patient whose treatment included an IDH1 peptide vaccine. These receptors were taken from a woman in her forties with glioma.

The chain couples TRBV7-9 to TRBJ1-1, with 8 bases identical to TRBD1. V was pared by 4 bases and J by 0 bases, with 4 bases of the junction left unmatched. The CDR3 length is 15 residues. Germline CDR1 reads SEHNR; CDR2 reads FQNEAQ (reference sequence). CDR3 protein: CASSYPTGVNTEAFF. CDR3 bases: TGTGCCAGCAGCTACCCGACAGGGGTGAACACTGAAGCTTTCTTT.

This rearrangement joins TRBV30 to TRBJ2-1; no definite D call. Germline CDR1 and CDR2: GTSNPN and SVGIG (reference sequence). CDR3 length equals 15 residues. Trimming shortened V by 1 base and J by 8 bases, and 18 bases separated the two germline ends. As DNA, the CDR3 is TGTGCCTGGAGTGCCTTGTACCTTGGTGGAGATGAGCAGTTCTTC. Protein product: CAWSALYLGGDEQFF.

V usage is TRBV5-1 and J usage is TRBJ1-2; D is perhaps TRBD1 (5 bases). V lost 4 bases, J lost 8 bases, and 21 bases lay in between. CDR1 and CDR2 from the germline V gene are SGHRS and YFSETQ. This CDR3 is built from 15 residues. As DNA, the CDR3 is TGCGCCAGCAGCCCGGAGGGGTTGGCTCAAAAAGGCTACACCTTC. Its translation is CASSPEGLAQKGYTF.

The chain uses TRBV27 and TRBJ2-3; 8 bases map to TRBD1. The CDR3 length is 15 residues. Germline trimming cut 4 bases from V and 1 base from J; bases unmatched to any gene: 4. The germline gives CDR1 MNHEY, CDR2 SMNVEV (reference sequence). DNA of the CDR3: TGTGCCAGCAGTTACGGACAGGGTGGCACAGATACGCAGTATTTT. It codes for CASSYGQGGTDTQYF.

The rearrangement links TRBV9 to TRBJ2-3; the D is unclear. The germline CDR1 and CDR2 sequences are SGDLS and YYNGEE. The CDR3 has 12 residues. V was clipped by 4 bases and J by 3 bases, with 6 bases between them. The DNA of the CDR3 is TGTGCCAGCAGCCTGGGTACAGATACGCAGTATTTT. Translation gives CASSLGTDTQYF.

V usage is TRBV19 and J usage is TRBJ1-6, with unresolved D. Germline CDR1 and CDR2: LNHDA and SQIVND (reference sequence). The V end was cut by 5 bases, the J end by 11 bases, with 13 bases between. There are 13 residues in the CDR3. The CDR3 nucleotides read TGTGCCAGTAGTCTCTGGGGAGACGCACCCCTCCACTTT. Translated: CASSLWGDAPLHF.

The chain couples TRBV10-1 to TRBJ2-7, with D perhaps TRBD2 (6 bases). Trimming removed 0 bases from V and 1 base from J, with 7 bases in between. Germline V gene sequence: CDR1 WNHNN, CDR2 SYGVQD (reference sequence). The CDR3 is 14 residues long. The CDR3 protein is CASSESGSSYEQYF. The CDR3 nucleotides read TGCGCCAGCAGTGAGTCCGGGAGTTCCTACGAGCAGTACTTC.

The chain recombines TRBV4-1 with TRBJ2-1; D is unresolved. Germline V gene sequence: CDR1 MGHRA, CDR2 YSYEKL. V lost 0 bases and J 0 bases, leaving 12 bases between the germline ends. This CDR3 comprises 17 residues. The CDR3 region is CASSQDESGFSYNEQFF. CDR3 DNA: TGCGCCAGCAGCCAAGATGAATCGGGTTTCTCCTACAATGAGCAGTTCTTC.

V gene TRBV10-3 combines with J gene TRBJ1-2, with a possible D match to TRBD1 (6 bases). Germline V gives CDR1 ENHRY, CDR2 SYGVKD. The CDR3 covers 16 residues. Trimming pared 4 bases from V and 4 bases from J, leaving 19 bases between. The CDR3 loop reads CAISVTPDRAAYGYTF. The CDR3 region has the DNA TGTGCCATCAGTGTGACACCGGACAGAGCGGCCTATGGCTACACCTTC.

This clone was seen more than once but under ten times. The genes are TRBV7-6 and TRBJ1-5, with 7 bases identical to TRBD1. CDR1 SGHVS and CDR2 FNYEAQ come from the germline V gene. Germline trimming cut 2 bases from V and 0 bases from J; bases unmatched to any gene: 1. CDR3 length: 15 residues. CDR3 loop: CASSLQGGSNQPQHF. The CDR3 coding sequence is TGTGCCAGCAGCTTACAGGGGGGTAGCAATCAGCCCCAGCATTTT.

This clone was seen a single time. In DNA, the CDR3 is TGCGCCAGCTATAGCGGGGATTTTTACAATGAGCAGTTCTTC. Residues: CASYSGDFYNEQFF. J is TRBJ2-1 and V is TRBV5-1, with 8 positions matching TRBD2. V trimming: 7 bases; J trimming: 4 bases; junction bases outside the gene matches: 7. The length of the CDR3 is 14 residues. Germline CDR1 SGHRS, CDR2 YFSETQ.